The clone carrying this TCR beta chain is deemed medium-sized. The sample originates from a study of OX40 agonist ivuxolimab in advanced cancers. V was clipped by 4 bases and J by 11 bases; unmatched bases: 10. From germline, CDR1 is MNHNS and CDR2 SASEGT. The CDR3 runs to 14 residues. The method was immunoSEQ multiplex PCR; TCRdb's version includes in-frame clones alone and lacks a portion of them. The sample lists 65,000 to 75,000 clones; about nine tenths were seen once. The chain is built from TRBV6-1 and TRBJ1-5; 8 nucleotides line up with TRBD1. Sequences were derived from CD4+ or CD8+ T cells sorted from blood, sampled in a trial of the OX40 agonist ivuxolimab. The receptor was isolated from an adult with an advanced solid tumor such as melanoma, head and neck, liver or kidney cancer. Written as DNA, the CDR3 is TGTGCCAGCAGTGCCAGACAGGGGAGAATGGCCCAGCATTTT. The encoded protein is CASSARQGRMAQHF.